Each of the 22 T cell receptor beta chains below was sequenced from the same sample in a study of control samples from healthy donors and cancer patients. TCRdb's copy holds only in-frame clones and misses some; the assay was immunoSEQ multiplex PCR. The sample contains about 80,000 clones, about 88% of which appear only once. The sequencing input was blood. These receptors came from a woman aged 45 to 65 in good health.

CDR3 residues: CASSEIGTASSNQPQHF. CDR3 nucleotides: TGTGCCAGCAGTGAAATTGGAACGGCCTCTAGCAATCAGCCCCAGCATTTT. The gene calls are TRBV6-1 and TRBJ1-5; D gene ambiguous. V was cut by 2 bases and J by 0 bases, with 14 bases left in between. This CDR3 comprises 17 residues. CDR1 and CDR2 (germline): MNHNS, SASEGT.

The V and J genes are TRBV4-1 and TRBJ2-5, with D tentatively TRBD1 or TRBD2 (6 bases each). The V and J ends lost 1 base and 3 bases respectively, with 18 bases between them. Germline V lookup: CDR1 MGHRA, CDR2 YSYEKL. This CDR3 spans 17 amino acids. The CDR3 is CASSQGTTTGAKETQYF. The CDR3 nucleotides read TGCGCCAGCAGCCAAGGTACAACAACGGGGGCAAAAGAGACCCAGTACTTC.

This clone was seen a single time. This rearrangement joins TRBV9 to TRBJ2-1; D remains unclear. Germline V gene lookup returns CDR1 SGDLS and CDR2 YYNGEE. The CDR3 has 15 residues. V was clipped by 2 bases and J by 0 bases, with 9 bases between them. CDR3 nucleotide sequence: TGTGCCAGCAGCGTTGACCCCAGCTCCTACAATGAGCAGTTCTTC. This translates into CASSVDPSSYNEQFF.

The V call is TRBV4-2, the J call TRBJ1-2; 10 bases line up with TRBD1. CDR1 and CDR2 (germline): LGHNA, YNFKEQ. V lost 1 base to trimming and J lost 7 bases; unmatched junction nucleotides: 12. This CDR3 spans 17 amino acids. The CDR3, as DNA: TGTGCCAGCAGCCAAGTCGCCCTCGGACAGGGGGAAAGTGGCTACACCTTC. Translated: CASSQVALGQGESGYTF.

This clone showed up just a few times. This chain links TRBV5-1 with TRBJ2-5; possibly TRBD2 for D (5 bases). The germline V gene encodes CDR1 SGHRS and CDR2 YFSETQ. Trimming stripped 4 bases from V and 4 bases from J, with 20 bases between. The CDR3 is 16 amino acids. The CDR3 nucleotides are TGCGCCAGCAGCCCCACCAAACCGGGGTACCCAGAGACCCAGTACTTC. Amino acids: CASSPTKPGYPETQYF.

The V call is TRBV2, the J call TRBJ2-3, with 7 bases matching TRBD1. This CDR3 has 14 residues. In germline, CDR1 is SNHLY, CDR2 FYNNEI. Trimming at V came to 5 bases and at J to 0 bases, leaving 2 bases not matched to a gene. Written as DNA, the CDR3 is TGTGCCAGCAGTTGGGACAGCAGCACAGATACGCAGTATTTT. This gives the protein CASSWDSSTDTQYF. Based on the CDR3 plus reference TRBV2 and TRBJ2-3, the full variable domain is EPEVTQTPSHQVTQMGQEVILRCVPISNHLYFYWYRQILGQKVEFLVSFYNNEISEKSEIFDDQFSVERPDGSNFTLKIRSTKLEDSAMYFCASSWDSSTDTQYFGPGTRLTVL.

The chain uses TRBV10-3 and TRBJ1-5; D perhaps matches TRBD1 (6 bases). CDR3 length equals 14 residues. Looked up from germline, CDR1 is ENHRY and CDR2 is SYGVKD. V lost 0 bases to trimming and J lost 8 bases, with 11 bases between them. CDR3 DNA: TGTGCCATCAGTGAGTCGGGGGGCGGTGAGCCCCAGCATTTT. This encodes CAISESGGGEPQHF.

The genes are TRBV5-4 and TRBJ2-3; D may be TRBD2 (7 bases). The CDR3 length is 18 residues. V was pared by 3 bases and J by 1 base, with 21 bases between. Germline V CDR1 and CDR2: SGHNT, YYREEE (reference sequence). CDR3 loop: CASSSASFRGGGTDTQYF. The CDR3 nucleotides are TGTGCCAGCAGCTCGGCTTCGTTCAGAGGGGGGGGCACAGATACGCAGTATTTT.

The table lists this clone with a count of one. The chain carries TRBV7-6 and TRBJ2-7; possibly TRBD1 for D (6 bases). Germline V gene data show CDR1 as SGHVS and CDR2 as FNYEAQ. V was cut by 5 bases and J by 3 bases, with 11 bases left in between. The CDR3 spans 13 residues. The DNA of the CDR3 is TGTGCCAGCAGCATAGGACAGAGCTACGAGCAGTACTTC. Encoded protein: CASSIGQSYEQYF.

This clone showed up just a few times. The chain carries TRBV5-1 and TRBJ2-7; 11 bases map to TRBD2. The germline V gene has CDR1 SGHRS and CDR2 YFSETQ. The CDR3 totals 14 residues. The trim removed 4 bases at V and 3 bases at J, leaving 3 bases unmatched. CDR3 protein: CASSRGTSGYEQYF. In nucleotides, the CDR3 is TGCGCCAGCAGCCGGGGGACTAGCGGCTACGAGCAGTACTTC.

The chain couples TRBV2 to TRBJ1-1; 8 positions agree with TRBD1. CDR3 size: 14 residues. Germline V lookup: CDR1 SNHLY, CDR2 FYNNEI. The J segment lost 0 bases and the V segment lost 5 bases, leaving 2 bases of the junction unmatched. CDR3 sequence: CASSPGGMNTEAFF. CDR3 coding DNA: TGTGCCAGCAGTCCAGGGGGCATGAACACTGAAGCTTTCTTT.

The V gene is TRBV5-5, the J gene TRBJ1-2; the D gene is possibly TRBD1 (5 bases). This CDR3 contains 15 residues. Per germline, CDR1 SGHKS and CDR2 YYEKEE (reference sequence). Trimming shortened V by 0 bases and J by 2 bases, and 11 bases separated the two germline ends. This CDR3 is CASSLAAGMNYGYTF. The CDR3 coding sequence is TGTGCCAGCAGCTTGGCCGCAGGGATGAACTATGGCTACACCTTC.

The chain combines TRBV4-1 with TRBJ1-3; D unresolved. From germline, CDR1 is MGHRA and CDR2 YSYEKL. Deletions cut 3 bases from V and 4 bases from J, with 13 bases between. The CDR3 has 15 residues. The CDR3 coding sequence is TGCGCCAGCAGCCACCTTCAACTCGCGGGAAACACCATATATTTT. This encodes CASSHLQLAGNTIYF.

J is TRBJ1-6 and V is TRBV30, with TRBD1 identical over 9 bases. Germline V gene data show CDR1 as GTSNPN and CDR2 as SVGIG (reference sequence). The CDR3 totals 15 residues. V lost 2 bases to trimming and J lost 10 bases; unmatched junction nucleotides: 9. The DNA for the CDR3 is TGTGCCTGGAGTAGAACGGGACAGGGAAACTCACCCCTCCACTTT. Encoded protein: CAWSRTGQGNSPLHF.

The chain uses TRBV5-6 and TRBJ2-7, with D possibly TRBD2 on 5 matching bases. The ends were cut back, 1 base at V and 7 bases at J, with 9 bases in the middle. The CDR3 length is 12 residues. Germline-derived CDR1 and CDR2 are SGHDT and YYEEEE. CDR3 protein: CASSLLPGEQYF. The CDR3 DNA sequence: TGTGCCAGCAGCTTGCTCCCGGGGGAGCAGTACTTC.

The genes are TRBV19 and TRBJ1-1; D perhaps matches TRBD1 (6 bases). Trimming removed 7 bases at V and 4 bases at J, with 16 bases between. The CDR3 length is 14 residues. CDR1 is LNHDA, CDR2 SQIVND, per germline (reference sequence). The CDR3 DNA reads as TGTGCCAGTAAGGGGGGTTCATCTGGCACTGAAGCTTTCTTT. It translates to CASKGGSSGTEAFF.

The rearrangement joins TRBV3-1 (or the pseudogene TRBV3-2) to TRBJ2-1; 12 bases agree with TRBD2. This CDR3 has 14 residues. CDR1 and CDR2 from the germline V gene are LGHDT and YNNKEL (reference sequence). Unmatched junction bases numbered 5, after V lost 6 bases and J lost 8 bases. CDR3 nucleotide sequence: TGTGCCAGCAGTACTAGCGGGGGGCCGTATGAGCAGTTCTTC. This sequence encodes CASSTSGGPYEQFF.

This clone came up once. The chain combines TRBV5-4 with TRBJ2-3; 10 bases line up with TRBD2. The J segment lost 4 bases and the V segment lost 6 bases, leaving 11 bases of the junction unmatched. The CDR3 is made up of 16 amino acids. The germline CDR1 and CDR2 sequences are SGHNT and YYREEE (reference sequence). CDR3 nucleotides: TGTGCCAGCACCGAAATAAGCGGGGGGGCAGCAGATACGCAGTATTTT. Translating it yields CASTEISGGAADTQYF.

The chain joins TRBV2 to TRBJ2-7; D may be TRBD1 (5 bases). Germline V gene sequence: CDR1 SNHLY, CDR2 FYNNEI. The CDR3 has 14 residues. The V and J ends lost 9 bases and 2 bases respectively, with 17 bases between them. The CDR3 spells CASRWTSLTYEQYF. CDR3 coding DNA: TGTGCCAGTCGATGGACAAGCCTGACCTACGAGCAGTACTTC.

This chain connects TRBV12-3 or TRBV12-4 to TRBJ1-4; the D gene is possibly TRBD1 (6 bases). Deletions cut 3 bases from V and 7 bases from J, with 9 bases between. The CDR3 is 13 amino acids. As DNA, the CDR3 is TGTGCCAGCAGTTTGGGCAGGGGTGAAAAACTGTTTTTT. Protein product: CASSLGRGEKLFF.

This chain links TRBV15 with TRBJ2-7; TRBD2 agrees at 9 bases. The germline gives CDR1 LNHNV, CDR2 YYDKDF (reference sequence). The CDR3 runs to 14 residues. Unmatched junction bases numbered 3, after V lost 2 bases and J lost 4 bases. The CDR3 nucleotides read TGTGCCACCAGCAGAAGGCGGGGGGGGTACGAGCAGTACTTC. It specifies CATSRRRGGYEQYF.

The genes are TRBV2 and TRBJ1-1, with D possibly TRBD1 on 5 matching bases. CDR1 is SNHLY, CDR2 FYNNEI, per germline. CDR3 length: 14 amino acids. V lost 7 bases and J lost 6, with 18 bases in between. CDR3 DNA sequence: TGTGCCAGCACCAACATCCAGGGTTTGGCTGAAGCTTTCTTT. This gives the protein CASTNIQGLAEAFF.